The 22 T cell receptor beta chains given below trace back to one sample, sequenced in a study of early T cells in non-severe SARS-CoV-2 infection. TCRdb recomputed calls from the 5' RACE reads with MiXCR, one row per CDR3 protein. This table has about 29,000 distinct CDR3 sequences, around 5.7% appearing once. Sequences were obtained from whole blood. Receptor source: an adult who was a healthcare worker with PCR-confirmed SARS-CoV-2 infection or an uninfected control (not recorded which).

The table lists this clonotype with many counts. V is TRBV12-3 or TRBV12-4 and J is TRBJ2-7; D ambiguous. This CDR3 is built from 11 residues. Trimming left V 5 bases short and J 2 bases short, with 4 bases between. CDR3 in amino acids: CASSLTYEQYF. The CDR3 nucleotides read TGTGCCAGCAGTCTAACCTACGAGCAGTACTTC.

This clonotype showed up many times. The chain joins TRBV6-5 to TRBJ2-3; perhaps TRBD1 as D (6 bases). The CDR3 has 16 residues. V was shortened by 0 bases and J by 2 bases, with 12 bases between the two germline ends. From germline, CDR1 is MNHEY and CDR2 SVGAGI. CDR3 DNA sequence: TGTGCCAGCAGTTACTCCTGGGGGCCCTTCACAGATACGCAGTATTTT. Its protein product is CASSYSWGPFTDTQYF.

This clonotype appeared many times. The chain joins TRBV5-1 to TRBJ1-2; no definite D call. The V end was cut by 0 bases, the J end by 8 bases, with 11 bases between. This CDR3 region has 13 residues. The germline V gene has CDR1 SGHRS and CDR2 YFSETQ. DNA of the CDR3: TGCGCCAGCAGCTTGGACACGCTACAAGGCTACACCTTC. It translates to CASSLDTLQGYTF. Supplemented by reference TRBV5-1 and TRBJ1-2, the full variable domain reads KAGVTQTPRYLIKTRGQQVTLSCSPISGHRSVSWYQQTPGQGLQFLFEYFSETQRNKGNFPGRFSGRQFSNSRSEMNVSTLELGDSALYLCASSLDTLQGYTFGSGTRLTVV.

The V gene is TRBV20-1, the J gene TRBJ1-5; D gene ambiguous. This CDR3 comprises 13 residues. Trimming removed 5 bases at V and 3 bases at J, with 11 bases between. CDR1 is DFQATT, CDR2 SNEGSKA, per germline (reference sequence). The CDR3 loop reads CSAGRGPNQPQHF. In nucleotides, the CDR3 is TGCAGTGCTGGGAGAGGTCCCAATCAGCCCCAGCATTTT.

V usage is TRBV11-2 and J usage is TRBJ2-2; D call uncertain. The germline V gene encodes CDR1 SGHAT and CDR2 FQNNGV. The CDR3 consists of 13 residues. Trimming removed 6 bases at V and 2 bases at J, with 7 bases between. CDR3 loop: CASRYDNTGELFF. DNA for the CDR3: TGTGCCAGCAGATATGACAACACCGGGGAGCTGTTTTTT. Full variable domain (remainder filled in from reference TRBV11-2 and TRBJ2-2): EAGVAQSPRYKIIEKRQSVAFWCNPISGHATLYWYQQILGQGPKLLIQFQNNGVVDDSQLPKDRFSAERLKGVDSTLKIQPAKLEDSAVYLCASRYDNTGELFFGEGSRLTVL.

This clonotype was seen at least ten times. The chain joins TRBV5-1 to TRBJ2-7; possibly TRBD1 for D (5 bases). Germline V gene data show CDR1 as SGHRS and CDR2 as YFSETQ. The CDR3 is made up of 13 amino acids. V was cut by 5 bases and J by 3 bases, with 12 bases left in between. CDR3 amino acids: CASRTGIDYEQYF. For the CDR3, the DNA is TGCGCCAGCAGAACAGGTATCGACTACGAGCAGTACTTC.

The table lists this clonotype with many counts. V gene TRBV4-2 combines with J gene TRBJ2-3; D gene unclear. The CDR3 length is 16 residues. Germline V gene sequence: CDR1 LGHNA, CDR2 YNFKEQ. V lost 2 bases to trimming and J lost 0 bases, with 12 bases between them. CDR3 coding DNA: TGTGCCAGCAGCCAACCCCATTCAACTAGCACAGATACGCAGTATTTT. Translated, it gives CASSQPHSTSTDTQYF.

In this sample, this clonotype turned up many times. CDR3 loop: CASGGPGANVLTF. The DNA for the CDR3 is TGTGCCTCAGGGGGCCCTGGGGCCAACGTCCTGACTTTC. The chain has TRBV30 and TRBJ2-6; 8 bases map to TRBD1. After removal of 7 bases from V and 2 bases from J, the junction contained 1 base not matched to a gene. This CDR3 contains 13 residues. The germline V gene encodes CDR1 GTSNPN and CDR2 SVGIG (reference sequence).

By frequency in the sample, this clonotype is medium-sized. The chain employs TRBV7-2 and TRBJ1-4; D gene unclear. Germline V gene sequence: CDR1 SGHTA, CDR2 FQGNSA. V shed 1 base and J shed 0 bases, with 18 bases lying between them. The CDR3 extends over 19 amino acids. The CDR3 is CASSLVNWTPLATNEKLFF. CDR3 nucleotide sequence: TGTGCCAGCAGCTTAGTCAACTGGACTCCCCTAGCAACTAATGAAAAACTGTTTTTT.

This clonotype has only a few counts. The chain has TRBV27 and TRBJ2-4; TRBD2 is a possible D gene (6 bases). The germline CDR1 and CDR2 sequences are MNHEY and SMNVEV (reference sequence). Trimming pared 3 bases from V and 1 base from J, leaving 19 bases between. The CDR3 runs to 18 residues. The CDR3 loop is CASSFLGNVREAKNIQYF. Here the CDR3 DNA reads TGTGCCAGCAGTTTCTTAGGGAACGTTCGGGAGGCCAAAAACATTCAGTACTTC.

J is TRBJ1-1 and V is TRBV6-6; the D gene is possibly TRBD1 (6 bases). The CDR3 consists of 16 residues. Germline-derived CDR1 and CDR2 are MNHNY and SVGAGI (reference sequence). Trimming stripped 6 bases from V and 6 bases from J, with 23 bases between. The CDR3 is CASRKLGGGAYPEAFF. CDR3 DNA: TGTGCCAGCAGAAAACTTGGGGGGGGCGCTTACCCTGAAGCTTTCTTT.

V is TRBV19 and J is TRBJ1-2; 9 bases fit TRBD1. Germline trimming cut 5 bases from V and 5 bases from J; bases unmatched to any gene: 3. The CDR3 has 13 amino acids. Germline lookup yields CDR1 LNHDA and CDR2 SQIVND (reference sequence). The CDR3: CASSPQGAYGYTF. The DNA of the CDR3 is TGTGCCAGTAGTCCACAGGGGGCTTATGGCTACACCTTC.

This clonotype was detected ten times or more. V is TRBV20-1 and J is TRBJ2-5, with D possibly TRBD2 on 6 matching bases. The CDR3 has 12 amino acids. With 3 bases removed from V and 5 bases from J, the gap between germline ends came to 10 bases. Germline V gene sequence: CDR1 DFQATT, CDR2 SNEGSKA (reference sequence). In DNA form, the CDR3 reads TGCAGTGCTAGGGGGGGAATGGAGACCCAGTACTTC. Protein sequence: CSARGGMETQYF.

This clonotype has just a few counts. CDR3 bases: TGTGCCAGCAGCCGAATACGGAATCAGCCCCAGCATTTT. Translation gives CASSRIRNQPQHF. The chain couples TRBV6-2 or TRBV6-3 to TRBJ1-5; D gene ambiguous. The CDR3 is 13 amino acids. With 6 bases removed from V and 4 bases from J, the gap between germline ends came to 10 bases. Germline V lookup: CDR1 MNHEY, CDR2 SVGEGT.

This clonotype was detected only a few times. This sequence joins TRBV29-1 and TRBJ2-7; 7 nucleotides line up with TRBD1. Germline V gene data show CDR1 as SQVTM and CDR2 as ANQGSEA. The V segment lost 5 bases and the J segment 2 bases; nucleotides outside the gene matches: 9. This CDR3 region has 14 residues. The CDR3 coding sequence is TGCAGCGTTCACACCCTCGGGACAGCCTACGAGCAGTACTTC. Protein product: CSVHTLGTAYEQYF.

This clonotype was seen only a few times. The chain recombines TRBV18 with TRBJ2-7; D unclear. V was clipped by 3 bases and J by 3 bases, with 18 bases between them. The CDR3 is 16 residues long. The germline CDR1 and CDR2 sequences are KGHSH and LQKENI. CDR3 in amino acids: CASSPSLDGTNYEQYF. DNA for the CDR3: TGTGCCAGCTCACCTTCCTTGGACGGAACCAACTACGAGCAGTACTTC.

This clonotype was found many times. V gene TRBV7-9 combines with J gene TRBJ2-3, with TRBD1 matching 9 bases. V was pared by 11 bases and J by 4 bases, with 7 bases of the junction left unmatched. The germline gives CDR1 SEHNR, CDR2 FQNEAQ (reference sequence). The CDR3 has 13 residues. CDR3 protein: CAGDRGWPDTQYF. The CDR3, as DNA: TGTGCCGGCGACAGGGGGTGGCCAGATACGCAGTATTTT.

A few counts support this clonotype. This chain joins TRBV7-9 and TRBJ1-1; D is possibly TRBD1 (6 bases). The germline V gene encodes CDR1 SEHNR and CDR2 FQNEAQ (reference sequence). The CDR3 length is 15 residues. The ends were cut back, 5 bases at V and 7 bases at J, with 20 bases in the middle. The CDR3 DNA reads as TGTGCCAGCAGCCATCCAGGGGCGGGACGTATTGAAGCTTTCTTT. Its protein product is CASSHPGAGRIEAFF. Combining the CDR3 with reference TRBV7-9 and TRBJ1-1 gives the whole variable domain DTGVSQNPRHKITKRGQNVTFRCDPISEHNRLYWYRQTLGQGPEFLTYFQNEAQLEKSRLLSDRFSAERPKGSFSTLEIQRTEQGDSAMYLCASSHPGAGRIEAFFGQGTRLTVV.

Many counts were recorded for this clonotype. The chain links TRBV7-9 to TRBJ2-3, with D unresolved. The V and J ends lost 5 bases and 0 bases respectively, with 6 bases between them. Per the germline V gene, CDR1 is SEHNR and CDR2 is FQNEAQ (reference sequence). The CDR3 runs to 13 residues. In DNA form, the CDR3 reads TGTGCCAGCAGCCGCGTTAGCACAGATACGCAGTATTTT. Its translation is CASSRVSTDTQYF.

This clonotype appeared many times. The CDR3 spells CASSLPFYEQYF. The CDR3 nucleotides read TGTGCCAGCAGCTTGCCTTTCTACGAGCAGTACTTC. The genes are TRBV5-5 and TRBJ2-7; D ambiguous. The germline V and J ends were trimmed by 1 base and 3 bases, with 5 bases remaining between them. The V gene's germline CDR1 is SGHKS and CDR2 YYEKEE (reference sequence). The CDR3 contains 12 residues.

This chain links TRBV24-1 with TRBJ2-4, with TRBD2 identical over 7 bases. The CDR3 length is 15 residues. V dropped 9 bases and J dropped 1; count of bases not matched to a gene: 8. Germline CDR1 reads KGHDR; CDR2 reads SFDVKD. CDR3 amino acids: CATHLAGLAKNIQYF. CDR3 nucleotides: TGTGCCACCCACTTAGCGGGCTTGGCCAAAAACATTCAGTACTTC.

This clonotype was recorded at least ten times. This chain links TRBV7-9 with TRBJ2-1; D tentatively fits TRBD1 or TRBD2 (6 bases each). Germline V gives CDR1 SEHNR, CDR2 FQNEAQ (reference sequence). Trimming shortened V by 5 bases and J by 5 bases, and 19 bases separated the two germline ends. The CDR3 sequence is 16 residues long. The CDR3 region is CASSPRRGAENNEQFF. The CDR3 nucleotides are TGTGCCAGCAGCCCAAGAAGGGGGGCGGAAAACAATGAGCAGTTCTTC.